This T cell receptor beta chain was retrieved from a study of blood T cell repertoires in COVID-19. The data were produced by immunoSEQ multiplex PCR, yet TCRdb's version contains in-frame clones alone and is incomplete. The sample lists fewer than 500,000 clones; nearly 90% were seen once. The sequenced material came from PBMCs or T cells enriched from blood (not recorded which). The sequence derives from a woman aged 18-29 years with acute COVID-19.

The CDR3 sequence: CAWSQGVHTGELFF. The CDR3 DNA is TGTGCCTGGAGCCAGGGGGTTCATACCGGGGAGCTGTTTTTT. V gene TRBV30 combines with J gene TRBJ2-2; TRBD1 matches at 7 bases. This CDR3 comprises 14 residues. J gave up 5 bases and V 3 bases, and 6 bases lay outside the gene matches. Germline CDR1 is GTSNPN and CDR2 is SVGIG (reference sequence).